The TCR beta chain under discussion was sequenced for a study of cytomegalovirus exposure and HLA in healthy donors. Study results and caveats: Rarity marked most TCR sequences, yet some public TCRs occurred in many donors. Reported performance of the classifier showed diagnosis of cytomegalovirus status with high specificity and sensitivity.

Germline V gene sequence: CDR1 MNHNS, CDR2 SASEGT. V shed 3 bases, J shed 3 bases, and the junction held 1 base outside the gene matches. The CDR3 runs to 13 residues. Profiling relied on immunoSEQ multiplex PCR, and the TCRdb table lists in-frame clones only, not all of them. The data show 150,000 to 200,000 clones, roughly 84% seen once. Worth noting for this clone: Its antigen is still unknown.

The donors belonged to the approximately 110-subject validation cohort, separate from the roughly 650-subject first cohort. The V gene is TRBV6-1, the J gene TRBJ1-2; 7 nucleotides align to TRBD1. This clonotype was obtained from a man younger than 40 in good health and CMV-seropositive. What was sequenced was PBMCs. CDR3 in DNA: TGTGCCAGCAGTGAGGGACAGTACTATGGCTACACCTTC. This sequence encodes CASSEGQYYGYTF.